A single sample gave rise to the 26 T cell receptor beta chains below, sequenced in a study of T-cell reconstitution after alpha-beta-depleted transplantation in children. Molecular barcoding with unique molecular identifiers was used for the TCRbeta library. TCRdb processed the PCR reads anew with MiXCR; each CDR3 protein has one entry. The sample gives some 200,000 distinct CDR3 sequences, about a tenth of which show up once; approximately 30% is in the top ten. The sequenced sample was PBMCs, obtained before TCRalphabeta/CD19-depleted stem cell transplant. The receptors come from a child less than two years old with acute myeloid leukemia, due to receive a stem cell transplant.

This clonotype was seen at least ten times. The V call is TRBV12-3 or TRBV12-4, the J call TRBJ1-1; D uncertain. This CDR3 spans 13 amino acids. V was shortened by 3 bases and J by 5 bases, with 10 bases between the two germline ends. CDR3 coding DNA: TGTGCCAGCAGTTTCGGGCAGGCAACTGAAGCTTTCTTT. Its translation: CASSFGQATEAFF.

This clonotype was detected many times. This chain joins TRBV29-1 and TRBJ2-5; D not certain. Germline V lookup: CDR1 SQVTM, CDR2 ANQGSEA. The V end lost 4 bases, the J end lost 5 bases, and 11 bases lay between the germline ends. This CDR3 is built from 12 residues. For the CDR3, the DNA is TGCAGCGTTGGACGGATAATGGAGACCCAGTACTTC. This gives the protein CSVGRIMETQYF.

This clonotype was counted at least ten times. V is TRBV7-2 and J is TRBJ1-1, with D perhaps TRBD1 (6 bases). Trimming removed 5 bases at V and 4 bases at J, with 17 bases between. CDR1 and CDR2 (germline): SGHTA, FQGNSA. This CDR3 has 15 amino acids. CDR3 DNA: TGTGCCAGCAGCCCACAGGGAACAGGGATCACTGAAGCTTTCTTT. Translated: CASSPQGTGITEAFF.

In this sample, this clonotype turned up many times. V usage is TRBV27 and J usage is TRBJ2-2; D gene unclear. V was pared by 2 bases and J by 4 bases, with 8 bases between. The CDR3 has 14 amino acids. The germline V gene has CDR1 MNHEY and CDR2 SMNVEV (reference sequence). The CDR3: CASSLGQPTGELFF. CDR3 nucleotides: TGTGCCAGCAGTTTAGGTCAGCCCACCGGGGAGCTGTTTTTT.

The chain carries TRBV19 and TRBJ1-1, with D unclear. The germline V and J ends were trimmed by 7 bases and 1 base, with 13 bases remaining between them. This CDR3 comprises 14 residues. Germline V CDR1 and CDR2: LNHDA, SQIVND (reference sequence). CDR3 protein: CASTGSRPNTEAFF. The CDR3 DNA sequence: TGTGCCAGTACGGGGAGCAGACCGAACACTGAAGCTTTCTTT.

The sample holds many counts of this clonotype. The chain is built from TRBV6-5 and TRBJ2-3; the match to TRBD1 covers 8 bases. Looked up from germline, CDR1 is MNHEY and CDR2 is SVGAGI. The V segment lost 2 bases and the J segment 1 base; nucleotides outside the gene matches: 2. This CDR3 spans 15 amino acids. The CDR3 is CASSYQGAGTDTQYF. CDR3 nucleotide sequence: TGTGCCAGCAGTTACCAGGGGGCAGGCACAGATACGCAGTATTTT.

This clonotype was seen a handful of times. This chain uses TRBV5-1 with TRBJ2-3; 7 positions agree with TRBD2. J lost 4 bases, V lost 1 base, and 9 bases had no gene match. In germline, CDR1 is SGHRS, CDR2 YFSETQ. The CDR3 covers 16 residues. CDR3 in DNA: TGCGCCAGCAGCTTGCCCAAAACGGGGGGTCCAGATACGCAGTATTTT. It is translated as CASSLPKTGGPDTQYF.

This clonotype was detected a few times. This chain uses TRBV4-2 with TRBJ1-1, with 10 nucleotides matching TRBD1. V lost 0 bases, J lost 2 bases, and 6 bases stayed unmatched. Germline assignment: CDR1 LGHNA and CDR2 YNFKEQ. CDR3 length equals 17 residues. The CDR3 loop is CASSQDFRDRGNTEAFF. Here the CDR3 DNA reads TGTGCCAGCAGCCAAGATTTTAGGGACAGGGGAAACACTGAAGCTTTCTTT.

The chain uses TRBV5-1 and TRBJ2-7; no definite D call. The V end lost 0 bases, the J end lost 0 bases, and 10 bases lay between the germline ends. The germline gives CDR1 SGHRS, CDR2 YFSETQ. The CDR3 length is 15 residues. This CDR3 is CASSLDVFNSYEQYF. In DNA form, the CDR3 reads TGCGCCAGCAGCTTGGATGTCTTCAACTCCTACGAGCAGTACTTC. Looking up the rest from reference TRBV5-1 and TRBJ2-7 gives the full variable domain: KAGVTQTPRYLIKTRGQQVTLSCSPISGHRSVSWYQQTPGQGLQFLFEYFSETQRNKGNFPGRFSGRQFSNSRSEMNVSTLELGDSALYLCASSLDVFNSYEQYFGPGTRLTVT.

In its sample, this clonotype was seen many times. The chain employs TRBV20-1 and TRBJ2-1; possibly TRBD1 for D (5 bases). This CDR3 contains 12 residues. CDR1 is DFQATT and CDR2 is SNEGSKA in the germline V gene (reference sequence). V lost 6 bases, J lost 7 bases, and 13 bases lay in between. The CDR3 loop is CSATEGVNEQFF. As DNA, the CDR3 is TGCAGTGCCACGGAAGGGGTAAATGAGCAGTTCTTC.

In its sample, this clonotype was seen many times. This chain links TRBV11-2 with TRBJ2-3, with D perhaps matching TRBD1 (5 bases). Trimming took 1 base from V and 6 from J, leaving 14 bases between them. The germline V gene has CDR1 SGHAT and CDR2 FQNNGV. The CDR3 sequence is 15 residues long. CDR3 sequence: CASSLGGGAADTQYF. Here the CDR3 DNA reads TGTGCCAGCAGCTTAGGGGGTGGGGCAGCCGATACGCAGTATTTT.

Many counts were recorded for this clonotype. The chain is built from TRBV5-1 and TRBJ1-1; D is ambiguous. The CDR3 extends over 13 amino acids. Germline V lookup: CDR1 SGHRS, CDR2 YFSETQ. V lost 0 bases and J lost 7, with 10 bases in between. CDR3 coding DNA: TGCGCCAGCAGCTTGGTTGTGGGTAATGAAGCTTTCTTT. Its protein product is CASSLVVGNEAFF.

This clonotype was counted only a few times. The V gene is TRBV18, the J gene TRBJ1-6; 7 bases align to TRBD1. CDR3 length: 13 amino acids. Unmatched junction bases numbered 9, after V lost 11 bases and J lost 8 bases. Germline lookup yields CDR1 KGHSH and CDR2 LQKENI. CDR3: CASTDRVYSPLHF. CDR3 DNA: TGTGCCTCCACAGACAGGGTGTATTCACCCCTCCACTTT.

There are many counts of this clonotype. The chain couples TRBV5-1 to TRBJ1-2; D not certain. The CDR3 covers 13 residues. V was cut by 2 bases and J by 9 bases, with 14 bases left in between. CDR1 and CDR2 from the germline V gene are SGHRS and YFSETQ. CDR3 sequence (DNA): TGCGCCAGCAGCTTTCAGGCATCCGTGAGCTACACCTTC. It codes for CASSFQASVSYTF.

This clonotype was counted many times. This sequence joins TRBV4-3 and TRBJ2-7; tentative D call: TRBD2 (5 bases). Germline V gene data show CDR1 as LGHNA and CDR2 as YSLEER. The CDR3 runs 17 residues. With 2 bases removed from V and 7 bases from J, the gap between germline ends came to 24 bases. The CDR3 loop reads CASSQPPAAPGWWEQYF. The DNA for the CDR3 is TGCGCCAGCAGCCAACCCCCGGCGGCACCGGGGTGGTGGGAGCAGTACTTC.

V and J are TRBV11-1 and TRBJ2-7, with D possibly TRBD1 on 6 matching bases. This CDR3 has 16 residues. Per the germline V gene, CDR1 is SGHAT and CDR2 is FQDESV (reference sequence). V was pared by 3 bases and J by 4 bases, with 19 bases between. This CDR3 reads CASSFWGQGSSYEQYF. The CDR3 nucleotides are TGTGCCAGCAGCTTTTGGGGCCAGGGGAGTTCGTACGAGCAGTACTTC.

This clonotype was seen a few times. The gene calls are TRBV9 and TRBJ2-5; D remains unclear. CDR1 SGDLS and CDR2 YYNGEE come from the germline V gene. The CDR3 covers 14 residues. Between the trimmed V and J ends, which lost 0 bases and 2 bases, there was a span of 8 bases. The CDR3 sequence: CASSVEVGQETQYF. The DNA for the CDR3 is TGTGCCAGCAGCGTAGAGGTGGGACAAGAGACCCAGTACTTC.

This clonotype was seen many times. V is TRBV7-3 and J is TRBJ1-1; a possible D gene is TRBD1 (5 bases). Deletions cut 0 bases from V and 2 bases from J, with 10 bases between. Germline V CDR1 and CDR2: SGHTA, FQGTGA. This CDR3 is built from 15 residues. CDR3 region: CASSLTRGTNTEAFF. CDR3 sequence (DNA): TGTGCCAGCAGCTTAACAAGAGGGACCAACACTGAAGCTTTCTTT. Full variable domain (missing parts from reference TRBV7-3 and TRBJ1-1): GAGVSQTPSNKVTEKGKYVELRCDPISGHTALYWYRQSLGQGPEFLIYFQGTGAADDSGLPNDRFFAVRPEGSVSTLKIQRTERGDSAVYLCASSLTRGTNTEAFFGQGTRLTVV.

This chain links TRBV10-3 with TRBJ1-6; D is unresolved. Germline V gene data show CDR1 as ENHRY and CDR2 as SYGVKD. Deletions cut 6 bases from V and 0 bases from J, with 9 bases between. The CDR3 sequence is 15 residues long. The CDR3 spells CAISAESSYNSPLHF. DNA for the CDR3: TGTGCCATCAGCGCAGAAAGCTCCTATAATTCACCCCTCCACTTT.

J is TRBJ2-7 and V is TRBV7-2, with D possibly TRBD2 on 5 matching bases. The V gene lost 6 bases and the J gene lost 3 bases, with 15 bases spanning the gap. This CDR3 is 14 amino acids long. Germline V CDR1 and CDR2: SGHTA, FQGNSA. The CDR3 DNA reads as TGTGCCAGCAGTCTCCCTACTAGTTACTACGAGCAGTACTTC. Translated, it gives CASSLPTSYYEQYF.

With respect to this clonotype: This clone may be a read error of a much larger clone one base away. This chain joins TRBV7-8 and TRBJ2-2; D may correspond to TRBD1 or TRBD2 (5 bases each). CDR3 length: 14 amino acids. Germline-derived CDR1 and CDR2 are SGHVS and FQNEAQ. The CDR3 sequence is CTSSGRVGTGELFF. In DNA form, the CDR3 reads TGTACCAGCAGCGGCAGGGTTGGGACCGGGGAGCTGTTTTTT. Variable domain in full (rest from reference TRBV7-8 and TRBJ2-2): GAGVSQSPRYKVAKRGQDVALRCDPISGHVSLFWYQQALGQGPEFLTYFQNEAQLDKSGLPSDRFFAERPEGSVSTLKIQRTQQEDSAVYLCTSSGRVGTGELFFGEGSRLTVL.

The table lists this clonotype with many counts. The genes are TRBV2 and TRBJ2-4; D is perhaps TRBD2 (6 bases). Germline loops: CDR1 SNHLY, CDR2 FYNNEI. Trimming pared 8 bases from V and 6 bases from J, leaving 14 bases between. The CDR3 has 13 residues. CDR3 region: CASERGRLNIQYF. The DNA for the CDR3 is TGTGCCAGCGAGCGAGGGAGGCTAAACATTCAGTACTTC.

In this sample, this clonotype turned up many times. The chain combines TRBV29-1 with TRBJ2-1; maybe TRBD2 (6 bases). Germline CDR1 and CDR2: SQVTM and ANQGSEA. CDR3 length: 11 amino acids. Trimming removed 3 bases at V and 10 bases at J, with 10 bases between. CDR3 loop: CSVERLAEQFF. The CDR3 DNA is TGCAGCGTTGAGAGGCTAGCGGAGCAGTTCTTC.

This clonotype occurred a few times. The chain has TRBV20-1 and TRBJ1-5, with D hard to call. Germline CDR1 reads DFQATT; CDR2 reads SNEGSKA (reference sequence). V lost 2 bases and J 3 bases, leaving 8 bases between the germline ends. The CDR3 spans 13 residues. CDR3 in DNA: TGCAGTGCTAGACGGGAAATCAATCAGCCCCAGCATTTT. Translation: CSARREINQPQHF.

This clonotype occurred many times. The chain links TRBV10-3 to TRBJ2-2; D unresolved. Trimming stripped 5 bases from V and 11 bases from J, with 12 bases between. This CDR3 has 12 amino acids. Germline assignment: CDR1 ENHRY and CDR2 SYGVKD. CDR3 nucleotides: TGTGCCATCAGTCCAGAGTCGAAAGAGCTGTTTTTT. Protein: CAISPESKELFF.

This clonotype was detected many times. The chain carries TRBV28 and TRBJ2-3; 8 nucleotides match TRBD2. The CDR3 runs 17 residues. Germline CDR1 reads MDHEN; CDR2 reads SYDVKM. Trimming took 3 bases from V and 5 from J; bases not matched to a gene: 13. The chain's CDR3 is CASSFLGGGRPVDTQYF. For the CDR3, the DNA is TGTGCCAGCAGTTTCCTCGGGGGCGGGAGGCCCGTAGATACGCAGTATTTT.